This T cell receptor (beta chain) was identified during a study of Ad26.COV2.S vaccination and SARS-CoV-2 variants. Profiling relied on immunoSEQ multiplex PCR, and the TCRdb table lists in-frame clones only, not all of them. The table shows 440,000 or so clones, with about 92% occurring only once. General study findings and limits: Participants in the vaccine arm had higher spike-specific TCR breadth; placebo recipients had lower. Post-vaccination spike-specific CD8+ and CD4+ T cell responses reportedly had substantial breadth.

A word on this clone: Its target is not known.

Noted treatment: roughly 18 received Ad26.COV2.S at low or high dose, single or two shots; five or six received placebo; per-sample allocation not given. Sampling was performed 63 days after the first vaccine or placebo injection. V trimming: 5 bases; J trimming: 7 bases; junction bases outside the gene matches: 12. Germline CDR1 SGHNT, CDR2 YYREEE (reference sequence). The CDR3 totals 15 residues. The source is a person aged 18-65 years who received the Ad26.COV2.S COVID-19 vaccine or a placebo. The chain couples TRBV5-4 to TRBJ2-4; TRBD2 matches 7 bases. Sequencing was performed on peripheral blood, taken in a trial of Ad26.COV2.S vaccine versus placebo. In nucleotides, the CDR3 is TGTGCCAGCAGTCCCCATCCGGGGCGGGGGAACATTCAGTACTTC. Translated: CASSPHPGRGNIQYF.